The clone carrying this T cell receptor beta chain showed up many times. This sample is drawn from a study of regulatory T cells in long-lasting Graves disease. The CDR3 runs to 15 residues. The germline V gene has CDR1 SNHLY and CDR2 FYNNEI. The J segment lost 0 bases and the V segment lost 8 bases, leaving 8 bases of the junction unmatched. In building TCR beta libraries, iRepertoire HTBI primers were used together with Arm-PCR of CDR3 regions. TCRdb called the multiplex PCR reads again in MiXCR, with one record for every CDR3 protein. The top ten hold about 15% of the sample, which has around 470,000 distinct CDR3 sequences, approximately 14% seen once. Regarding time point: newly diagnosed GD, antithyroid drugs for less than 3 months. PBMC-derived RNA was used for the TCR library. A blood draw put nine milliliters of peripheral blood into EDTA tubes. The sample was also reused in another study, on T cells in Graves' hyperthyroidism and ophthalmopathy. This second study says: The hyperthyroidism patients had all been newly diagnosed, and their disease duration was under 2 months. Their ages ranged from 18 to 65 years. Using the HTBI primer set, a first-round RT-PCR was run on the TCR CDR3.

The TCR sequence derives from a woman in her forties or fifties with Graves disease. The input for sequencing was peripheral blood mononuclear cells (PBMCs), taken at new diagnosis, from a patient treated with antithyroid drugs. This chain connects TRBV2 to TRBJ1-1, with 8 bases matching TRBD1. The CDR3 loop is CASPDRGRMNTEAFF. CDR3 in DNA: TGTGCCAGCCCAGACAGGGGACGAATGAACACTGAAGCTTTCTTT. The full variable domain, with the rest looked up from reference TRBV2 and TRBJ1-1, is EPEVTQTPSHQVTQMGQEVILRCVPISNHLYFYWYRQILGQKVEFLVSFYNNEISEKSEIFDDQFSVERPDGSNFTLKIRSTKLEDSAMYFCASPDRGRMNTEAFFGQGTRLTVV.